Given below is one TCR beta chain in context. Primers: 52 TRBV forward and 13 TRBJ reverse. Sequencing was performed with immunoSEQ multiplex PCR; in TCRdb, only in-frame clones are kept and a portion is missing. The sample has over 20,000 clones, approximately 94% seen once. This entry is derived from a study of regulatory T cells. Autoimmunity was present in every CD3G-deficient patient, worse in two. Per germline, CDR1 MDHEN and CDR2 SYDVKM. V lost 4 bases and J 0 bases, leaving 16 bases between the germline ends. The CDR3 extends over 16 amino acids. The genes are TRBV28 and TRBJ2-7; D perhaps matches TRBD1 (5 bases). The sequenced sample was CD8+ T cells sorted from blood. The TCR comes from a child younger than 10 with CD3G deficiency. The CDR3 here is CASSSPLRGSSYEQYF. As DNA, the CDR3 is TGTGCCAGCAGTTCACCCCTTAGGGGAAGCTCCTACGAGCAGTACTTC.